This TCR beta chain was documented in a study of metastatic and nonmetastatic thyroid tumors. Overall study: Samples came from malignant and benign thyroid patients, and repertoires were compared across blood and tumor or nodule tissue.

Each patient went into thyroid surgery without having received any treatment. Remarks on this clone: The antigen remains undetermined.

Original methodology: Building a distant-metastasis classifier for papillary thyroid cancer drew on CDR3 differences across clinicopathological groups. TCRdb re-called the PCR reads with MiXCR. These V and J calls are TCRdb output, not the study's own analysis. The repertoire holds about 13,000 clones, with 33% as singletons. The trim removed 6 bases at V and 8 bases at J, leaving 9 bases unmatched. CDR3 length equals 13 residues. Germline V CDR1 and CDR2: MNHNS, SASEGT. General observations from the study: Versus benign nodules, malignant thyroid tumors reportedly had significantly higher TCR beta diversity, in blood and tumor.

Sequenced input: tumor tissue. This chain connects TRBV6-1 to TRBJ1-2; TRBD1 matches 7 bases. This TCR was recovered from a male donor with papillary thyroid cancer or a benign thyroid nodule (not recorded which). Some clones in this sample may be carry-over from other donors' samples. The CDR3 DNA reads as TGTGCCAGCAGCCCGGGAGGGGGCGGAGGCTACACCTTC. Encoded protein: CASSPGGGGGYTF.